This entry lists 10 T cell receptor beta chains sequenced from one sample in a study of shared clonotypes between healthy human individuals. Here immunoSEQ multiplex PCR was the method, and the copy in TCRdb shows in-frame clones only, minus some. The sample holds hundreds of thousands of clones, more than 70% seen once. Material: PBMCs. Receptors originate from a woman aged 40 to 55 in good health. Some clones in this sample may be carry-over from other donors' samples.

Note on this clone: Without the conserved terminal phenylalanine or tryptophan, this CDR3 likely stems from a read error. This sequence joins TRBV20-1 and TRBJ1-1; D is uncertain. CDR3 length: 10 residues. The V and J ends lost 5 bases and 5 bases respectively, with 6 bases between them. Per the germline V gene, CDR1 is DFQATT and CDR2 is SNEGSKA (reference sequence). CDR3 residues: CSAVKTEAFL. The CDR3 region has the DNA TGCAGTGCTGTAAAAACTGAAGCTTTCCTT.

The chain recombines TRBV30 with TRBJ2-6; no reliable D call. Germline V gene sequence: CDR1 GTSNPN, CDR2 SVGIG (reference sequence). The CDR3 spans 13 residues. V was trimmed by 3 bases and J by 3 bases, leaving 6 bases between them. CDR3 bases: TGTGCCTGGAGATTGTTTGGGGCCAACGTCCTGACTTTC. The encoded protein is CAWRLFGANVLTF.

The chain carries TRBV7-3 and TRBJ2-3; 9 bases map to TRBD1. Germline CDR1 SGHTA, CDR2 FQGTGA. CDR3 length equals 14 residues. Trimming took 5 bases from V and 4 from J; bases not matched to a gene: 4. CDR3 amino acids: CASSPRTGADTQYF. CDR3 nucleotides: TGTGCCAGCAGCCCTCGGACAGGGGCAGATACGCAGTATTTT.

This clone was recorded a few times. Distinct nucleotide sequences in the sample also encode this CDR3. The gene calls are TRBV7-9 and TRBJ1-2; weak D call: TRBD1 (6 bases). Trimming took off 6 bases at V and 4 bases at J, with 12 bases between the two ends. Germline CDR1 and CDR2: SEHNR and FQNEAQ (reference sequence). CDR3 length: 13 residues. The CDR3 here is CASSPTGAYGYTF. Here the CDR3 DNA reads TGTGCCAGCAGTCCGACAGGAGCCTATGGCTACACCTTC.

The chain has TRBV29-1 and TRBJ2-2; unclear D gene. The length of the CDR3 is 12 residues. Germline V gene sequence: CDR1 SQVTM, CDR2 ANQGSEA. V lost 2 bases, J lost 2 bases, and 3 bases lay in between. The CDR3 coding sequence is TGCAGCGTTGAAAGTAACACCGGGGAGCTGTTTTTT. Translating gives CSVESNTGELFF.

A note on this clone: With a far larger clone one base away, a read error is the likely cause. This rearrangement joins TRBV10-3 to TRBJ2-2; 7 nucleotides match TRBD1. Germline V gene lookup returns CDR1 ENHRY and CDR2 SYGVKD. Trimming took 2 bases from V and 4 from J; bases not matched to a gene: 4. The CDR3 sequence is 15 residues long. DNA for the CDR3: TGTGCCATCAGTGAGGGGACAGCGAGCACCGGGGAGCTGTTTTTT. This codes for CAISEGTASTGELFF.

This clone was counted many times. The chain links TRBV30 to TRBJ2-7; the D is unclear. With 0 bases removed from V and 7 bases from J, the gap between germline ends came to 7 bases. The CDR3 covers 11 residues. Germline V gene data show CDR1 as GTSNPN and CDR2 as SVGIG (reference sequence). The CDR3 sequence: CAWSVQAEQYF. CDR3 nucleotide sequence: TGTGCCTGGAGTGTACAAGCGGAGCAGTACTTC.

V gene TRBV4-1 combines with J gene TRBJ1-2; D perhaps matches TRBD1 (5 bases). V lost 5 bases and J lost 8, with 9 bases in between. The length of the CDR3 is 11 residues. In germline, CDR1 is MGHRA, CDR2 YSYEKL. The CDR3 nucleotides read TGCGCCAGCAGCGGGACGCGGGGCTACACCTTC. Its translation: CASSGTRGYTF.

The chain has TRBV5-1 and TRBJ1-2, with a weak D call TRBD1 (6 bases). The CDR3 is 15 residues long. Per the germline V gene, CDR1 is SGHRS and CDR2 is YFSETQ. Trimming stripped 0 bases from V and 2 bases from J, with 11 bases between. The CDR3 DNA reads as TGCGCCAGCAGCTTGGGGTCTGGGGGCAACTATGGCTACACCTTC. Translated, it gives CASSLGSGGNYGYTF.

The chain has TRBV6-5 and TRBJ1-5; 8 positions match TRBD1. Unmatched junction bases numbered 5, after V lost 5 bases and J lost 2 bases. CDR3 size: 15 residues. Germline CDR1 and CDR2: MNHEY and SVGAGI. The CDR3 loop is CASSTGQGGNQPQHF. For the CDR3, the DNA is TGTGCCAGCAGTACAGGACAGGGAGGCAATCAGCCCCAGCATTTT.